This record concerns one T cell receptor (beta chain) sequence. Its matching antigen is unknown. Germline CDR1 is SGHRS and CDR2 is YFSETQ. The CDR3 is 14 residues long. V was cut by 6 bases and J by 2 bases, with 14 bases left in between. This specimen comes from a study of identical twins. Overall study results and limits: Within monozygotic twins, out-of-frame TCR alpha sharing was underestimated by the models.

TCRdb recomputed calls from the 5' RACE reads with MiXCR, one row per CDR3 protein. The profile shows under 500,000 distinct CDR3 sequences, approximately 14% of them singletons. The data also belong to a second study, concerning yellow fever vaccine responses in identical twins.

This clonotype was sampled from a woman under 30 in good health. The sequenced material came from CD4+ T cells sorted from blood. The chain employs TRBV5-1 and TRBJ2-5, with D possibly called TRBD1 or TRBD2 (5 bases each). As DNA, the CDR3 is TGCGCCAGCACCTCCGGGACGAGGCAAGAGACCCAGTACTTC. Its protein is CASTSGTRQETQYF.